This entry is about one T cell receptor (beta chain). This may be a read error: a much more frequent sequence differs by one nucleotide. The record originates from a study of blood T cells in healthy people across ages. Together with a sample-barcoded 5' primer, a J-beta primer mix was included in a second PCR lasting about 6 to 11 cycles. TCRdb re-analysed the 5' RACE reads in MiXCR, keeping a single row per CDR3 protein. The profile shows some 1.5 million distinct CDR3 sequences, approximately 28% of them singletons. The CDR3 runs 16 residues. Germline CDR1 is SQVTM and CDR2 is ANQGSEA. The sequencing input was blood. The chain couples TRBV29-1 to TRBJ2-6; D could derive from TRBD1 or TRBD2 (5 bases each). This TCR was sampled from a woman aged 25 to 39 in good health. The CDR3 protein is CSVEEGPVVGANVLAF. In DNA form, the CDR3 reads TGCAGCGTTGAAGAAGGCCCGGTCGTCGGGGCCAACGTCCTGGCTTTC.